A single T cell receptor (beta chain) is shown here with its context. Its antigen is not identified. V was clipped by 6 bases and J by 1 base, with 9 bases between them. The CDR3 covers 13 residues. Using immunoSEQ multiplex PCR, the repertoire was profiled, and TCRdb retains in-frame clones only, with some absent. The data contain approximately 97,000 clones, 86% of them seen just once; the ten biggest clones take up approximately 5%. This sample was taken from a study of T cell responses to AZD1222 COVID-19 vaccine. Findings of the study overall: Sampling captured repertoires only after the peak T cell response. Clonal diversity was possibly underestimated, and the donors were mostly white British, with more females. The breadth and depth of Spike-specific TCRs increased once two AZD1222 doses had been given.

This TCR was recovered from an adult in good health. The sequencing here drew on peripheral blood, taken on day 0 of AZD1222 vaccination. This sequence joins TRBV12-3 or TRBV12-4 and TRBJ1-1; D is unresolved. As DNA, the CDR3 is TGTGCCAGCAGCCCGGGCCCGAACACTGAAGCTTTCTTT. Its protein product is CASSPGPNTEAFF.